One sample yielded the 10 T cell receptor beta chains listed below, sequenced in a study of prognosis after radiotherapy for stage I lung cancer (dated by TCRdb to about 2021). Sequencing was performed on an Illumina HiSeq 3000. The TCR beta CDR3 region was amplified from genomic DNA by two rounds of multiplex PCR. In the first PCR round, primers specific to each TRBV and TRBJ gene were used, and the primer sequences were filed in Chinese patent CN105087789A. TCRdb trimmed the raw reads at Q25, called clones with MiXCR and kept productive beta chains. Rows are unified per CDR3 protein, each entry keeping the most common DNA and genes. The sample data list about 16,000 distinct CDR3 sequences, and 43% of these were observed just once. The ten largest make up around 40% of the sample. This material consisted of PBMCs, taken before or after stereotactic body radiation therapy (not recorded which). Every receptor here comes from a donor of 50 years or more with non-small cell lung cancer.

The chain couples TRBV28 to TRBJ2-1, with 9 bases matching TRBD2. Germline CDR1 MDHEN, CDR2 SYDVKM. After removal of 3 bases from V and 5 bases from J, the junction contained 11 bases not matched to a gene. This CDR3 comprises 17 residues. The CDR3 DNA reads TGTGCCAGCAGTTTTTTTGCGGGAGGGTTTAGAGACAATGAGCAGTTCTTC. As protein: CASSFFAGGFRDNEQFF.

This rearrangement joins TRBV6-2 or TRBV6-3 to TRBJ1-1, with D tentatively TRBD1 (6 bases). CDR1 is MNHEY and CDR2 is SVGEGT in the germline V gene. The V end lost 5 bases, the J end lost 8 bases, and 15 bases lay between the germline ends. The CDR3 has 13 amino acids. The CDR3 sequence: CASSPRGGSEAFF. CDR3 DNA sequence: TGTGCCAGCAGTCCCAGGGGCGGATCCGAAGCTTTCTTT.

On this clonotype itself: The junction differs from germline at one of its ends, possibly a read error. The gene calls are TRBV20-1 and TRBJ2-7; 12 bases agree with TRBD2. This CDR3 has 13 amino acids. In germline, CDR1 is DFQATT, CDR2 SNEGSKA (reference sequence). CDR3 residues: CSATGTSGSEHYF. CDR3 nucleotide sequence: TGCAGTGCTACCGGGACTAGCGGGTCGGAGCATTACTTC.

This clonotype has a count of ten or more. The chain links TRBV15 to TRBJ2-4; 10 nucleotides match TRBD2. Germline V lookup: CDR1 LNHNV, CDR2 YYDKDF (reference sequence). CDR3 length: 16 residues. V lost 5 bases to trimming and J lost 2 bases; unmatched junction nucleotides: 6. CDR3 bases: TGTGCCACCAGCGACCGTACTAGCGGGACCAAAAACATTCAGTACTTC. Translated, it gives CATSDRTSGTKNIQYF.

This clonotype was detected ten times or more. CDR3: CASSSDRKSQPQHF. CDR3 sequence (DNA): TGTGCCAGTAGCTCCGACAGGAAAAGTCAGCCCCAGCATTTT. This chain joins TRBV19 and TRBJ1-5; tentative D call: TRBD1 (6 bases). The germline V and J ends were trimmed by 6 bases and 6 bases, with 15 bases remaining between them. CDR3 length: 14 amino acids. CDR1 and CDR2 from the germline V gene are LNHDA and SQIVND (reference sequence). The variable domain in full, completed from reference TRBV19 and TRBJ1-5, reads DGGITQSPKYLFRKEGQNVTLSCEQNLNHDAMYWYRQDPGQGLRLIYYSQIVNDFQKGDIAEGYSVSREKKESFPLTVTSAQKNPTAFYLCASSSDRKSQPQHFGDGTRLSIL.

This clonotype was seen many times. The rearrangement links TRBV7-2 to TRBJ2-5; D unresolved. The CDR3 spans 13 residues. CDR1 is SGHTA and CDR2 is FQGNSA in the germline V gene. The V end lost 3 bases, the J end lost 5 bases, and 10 bases lay between the germline ends. The CDR3 protein is CASSFSSRETQYF. The CDR3 nucleotides read TGTGCCAGCAGCTTTTCTAGTCGGGAGACCCAGTACTTC.

The genes are TRBV2 and TRBJ2-1; 7 nucleotides line up with TRBD1. Germline CDR1 is SNHLY and CDR2 is FYNNEI. The CDR3 covers 15 residues. V trimming: 4 bases; J trimming: 6 bases; junction bases outside the gene matches: 9. The chain's CDR3 is CASSGEGGWSNEQFF. CDR3 DNA sequence: TGTGCCAGCAGTGGGGAAGGGGGCTGGAGCAATGAGCAGTTCTTC.

This rearrangement joins TRBV6-8 to TRBJ2-7, with D maybe TRBD1 (5 bases). Germline V gene lookup returns CDR1 MNHGY and CDR2 SAAAGT. V was shortened by 6 bases and J by 2 bases, with 11 bases between the two germline ends. This CDR3 has 13 amino acids. Here the CDR3 reads CASRPRTTYEQYF. CDR3 nucleotides: TGTGCCAGCAGACCCCGGACAACCTACGAGCAGTACTTC.

As to this clonotype: The junction does not match germline at one end; this may be a read error. The chain combines TRBV5-1 with TRBJ2-5; possible D gene TRBD2, 5 bases. Germline lookup yields CDR1 SGHRS and CDR2 YFSETQ. The CDR3 totals 16 residues. The CDR3 region is CASNLGAAGLQETRYF. DNA of the CDR3: TGCGCCAGCAACCTGGGAGCGGCGGGCCTCCAAGAGACCCGGTACTTC.

Remarks on this clonotype: A read error may explain this, as a much larger clone is one base away. V gene TRBV29-1 combines with J gene TRBJ2-5; D is possibly TRBD2 (6 bases). There are 13 residues in the CDR3. CDR1 and CDR2 from the germline V gene are SQVTM and ANQGSEA. Trimming took 4 bases from V and 4 from J, leaving 13 bases between them. The CDR3 region has the DNA TGCAGCGTTGTTTGTGACGGGAGAGAGACCCAGTACTTC. It codes for CSVVCDGRETQYF.